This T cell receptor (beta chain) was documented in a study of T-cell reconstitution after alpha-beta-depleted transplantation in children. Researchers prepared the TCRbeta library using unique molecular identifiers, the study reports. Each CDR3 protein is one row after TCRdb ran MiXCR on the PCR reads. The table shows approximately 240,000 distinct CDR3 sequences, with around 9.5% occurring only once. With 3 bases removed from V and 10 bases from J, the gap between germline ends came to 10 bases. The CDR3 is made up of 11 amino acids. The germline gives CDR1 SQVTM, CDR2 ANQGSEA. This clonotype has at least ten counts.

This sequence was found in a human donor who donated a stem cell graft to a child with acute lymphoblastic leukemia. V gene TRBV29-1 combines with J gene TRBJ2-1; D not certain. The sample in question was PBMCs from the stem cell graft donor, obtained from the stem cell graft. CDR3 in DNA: TGCAGCGTTGACCGATCAAAAGAGCAGTTCTTC. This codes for CSVDRSKEQFF.